What follows are 26 T cell receptor beta chains derived from one specimen sequenced in a study of blood T cell repertoires in COVID-19. The method was immunoSEQ multiplex PCR; TCRdb's version includes in-frame clones alone and lacks a portion of them. There are fewer than 200,000 clones in the sample; under 95% occur only once, and roughly 5.3% lies in the top ten. The sequenced material came from peripheral blood. These receptors originate from a man aged 18 to 30 with COVID-19, enrolled during active disease.

The genes are TRBV11-2 and TRBJ2-2; 10 bases align to TRBD1. The J segment lost 5 bases and the V segment lost 5 bases, leaving 11 bases of the junction unmatched. This CDR3 has 17 amino acids. CDR1 and CDR2 from the germline V gene are SGHAT and FQNNGV. The CDR3 loop reads CASSTGGQGMRTGELFF. CDR3 nucleotide sequence: TGTGCCAGCAGCACAGGGGGACAGGGGATGAGAACCGGGGAGCTGTTTTTT.

This chain uses TRBV10-3 with TRBJ2-7; 8 nucleotides match TRBD1. V gave up 5 bases and J gave up 3 bases; unmatched junction bases: 3. Looked up from germline, CDR1 is ENHRY and CDR2 is SYGVKD. The CDR3 extends over 13 amino acids. As DNA, the CDR3 is TGTGCCATCAGTACGGGACAGGTCTACGAGCAGTACTTC. Encoded protein: CAISTGQVYEQYF.

The chain recombines TRBV27 with TRBJ1-6, with D perhaps TRBD1 (6 bases). CDR1 is MNHEY and CDR2 is SMNVEV in the germline V gene (reference sequence). The CDR3 has 17 residues. Deletions cut 6 bases from V and 0 bases from J, with 15 bases between. The CDR3 sequence is CASSQKGGSSYNSPLHF. CDR3 nucleotide sequence: TGTGCCAGCAGCCAAAAGGGGGGGAGCTCCTATAATTCACCCCTCCACTTT.

The rearrangement joins TRBV28 to TRBJ1-1, with D unclear. Germline V gene data show CDR1 as MDHEN and CDR2 as SYDVKM. V was shortened by 7 bases and J by 7 bases, with 7 bases between the two germline ends. The CDR3 is 10 residues long. The CDR3 region has the DNA TGTGCCAGCACAGGCAATGAAGCTTTCTTT. Encoded protein: CASTGNEAFF. The variable domain in full, completed from reference TRBV28 and TRBJ1-1, reads DVKVTQSSRYLVKRTGEKVFLECVQDMDHENMFWYRQDPGLGLRLIYFSYDVKMKEKGDIPEGYSVSREKKERFSLILESASTNQTSMYLCASTGNEAFFGQGTRLTVV.

This chain uses TRBV24-1 with TRBJ2-1; a possible D gene is TRBD1 (8 bases). Germline values: CDR1 KGHDR, CDR2 SFDVKD. V lost 5 bases and J lost 8, with 18 bases in between. The length of the CDR3 is 15 residues. CDR3 loop: CATSVRTGRVHEQFF. CDR3 nucleotides: TGTGCCACCAGTGTAAGGACAGGGAGGGTTCATGAGCAGTTCTTC.

The chain employs TRBV28 and TRBJ1-5, with D perhaps matching TRBD1 (5 bases). CDR3 length equals 16 residues. CDR1 is MDHEN and CDR2 is SYDVKM in the germline V gene. V was trimmed by 3 bases and J by 7 bases, leaving 19 bases between them. The CDR3 bases are TGTGCCAGCAGTTTCCGCCTAGGGGCCCCTCAGCAGCCCCAGCATTTT. Translating it yields CASSFRLGAPQQPQHF.

This rearrangement joins TRBV28 to TRBJ1-5; no clear D. The CDR3 loop spans 13 amino acids. Germline V gene data show CDR1 as MDHEN and CDR2 as SYDVKM. Trimming removed 3 bases at V and 5 bases at J, with 8 bases between. The CDR3 DNA follows: TGTGCCAGCAGTTTTCTCGGGGATCAGCCCCAGCATTTT. Protein: CASSFLGDQPQHF.

The chain recombines TRBV28 with TRBJ2-1, with D tentatively TRBD1 (6 bases). CDR3 length equals 14 residues. CDR1 is MDHEN, CDR2 SYDVKM, per germline. Between the trimmed V and J ends, which lost 8 bases and 5 bases, there was a span of 16 bases. The CDR3 DNA sequence: TGTGCCAGCTTCCCAACAGGGACAAACAATGAGCAGTTCTTC. Amino acids: CASFPTGTNNEQFF. Full variable domain (remainder filled in from reference TRBV28 and TRBJ2-1): DVKVTQSSRYLVKRTGEKVFLECVQDMDHENMFWYRQDPGLGLRLIYFSYDVKMKEKGDIPEGYSVSREKKERFSLILESASTNQTSMYLCASFPTGTNNEQFFGPGTRLTVL.

The gene calls are TRBV27 and TRBJ1-2; a possible D gene is TRBD1 (5 bases). V was clipped by 4 bases and J by 10 bases, with 13 bases between them. The CDR3 loop spans 12 amino acids. Germline V gives CDR1 MNHEY, CDR2 SMNVEV (reference sequence). The CDR3 sequence is CASSSGYGDYTF. In DNA, the CDR3 is TGTGCCAGCAGTTCAGGGTATGGTGACTACACCTTC.

This clone was detected a few times. V gene TRBV3-1 (or the pseudogene TRBV3-2) combines with J gene TRBJ1-2; maybe TRBD1 (6 bases). Looked up from germline, CDR1 is LGHDT and CDR2 is YNNKEL (reference sequence). Trimming cost V 3 bases and J 4 bases, with 12 bases left between them. This CDR3 contains 14 residues. The CDR3 protein is CASSQETGPYGYTF. The CDR3 coding sequence is TGTGCCAGCAGCCAGGAGACAGGCCCCTATGGCTACACCTTC.

The chain recombines TRBV14 with TRBJ1-1; TRBD1 might be the D (5 bases). This CDR3 has 15 residues. Trimming removed 1 base at V and 6 bases at J, with 15 bases between. Germline CDR1 is SGHDN and CDR2 is FVKESK. The CDR3 DNA reads TGTGCCAGCAGCCAAGCTTTTGGGTCACAGGCTGAAGCTTTCTTT. Translation: CASSQAFGSQAEAFF.

The genes are TRBV20-1 and TRBJ2-7; D possibly corresponds to TRBD1 (6 bases). CDR3 size: 11 residues. CDR1 is DFQATT and CDR2 is SNEGSKA in the germline V gene (reference sequence). The V end was cut by 6 bases, the J end by 3 bases, with 9 bases between. DNA for the CDR3: TGCAGTGCCCAGACAGGCTACGAGCAGTACTTC. Translated: CSAQTGYEQYF.

J is TRBJ1-6 and V is TRBV18, with D possibly matching TRBD1 (6 bases). Germline CDR1 and CDR2: KGHSH and LQKENI. Deletions cut 3 bases from V and 6 bases from J, with 18 bases between. The CDR3 totals 17 residues. For the CDR3, the DNA is TGTGCCAGCTCACCCGCTTCGGGGGGCGGCGGTAATTCACCCCTCCACTTT. It translates to CASSPASGGGGNSPLHF.

The chain uses TRBV9 and TRBJ2-3, with TRBD2 identical over 7 bases. CDR1 is SGDLS and CDR2 is YYNGEE in the germline V gene. Trimming removed 4 bases from V and 4 bases from J; junction bases left unmatched: 6. The CDR3 consists of 14 residues. CDR3 DNA: TGTGCCAGCAGCTTGGGCGGGAGCCCAGATACGCAGTATTTT. Translating it yields CASSLGGSPDTQYF.

This chain uses TRBV27 with TRBJ1-6; D is unclear. The CDR3 consists of 14 residues. Per the germline V gene, CDR1 is MNHEY and CDR2 is SMNVEV (reference sequence). V lost 3 bases to trimming and J lost 4 bases, with 7 bases between them. The CDR3 coding sequence is TGTGCCAGCAGTTTGACACGGTATAATTCACCCCTCCACTTT. Encoded protein: CASSLTRYNSPLHF.

This clone is a singleton in its sample. The chain is built from TRBV7-3 and TRBJ2-3; 13 nucleotides align to TRBD2. Germline CDR1 and CDR2: SGHTA and FQGTGA. Losses at the gene ends were 3 bases for V and 3 bases for J; bases not matched to a gene: 0. CDR3 length equals 15 residues. The CDR3 nucleotides are TGTGCCAGCAGCTTGGGACTAGCGGGGACAGATACGCAGTATTTT. Residues: CASSLGLAGTDTQYF.

This rearrangement joins TRBV5-4 to TRBJ2-1, with TRBD2 matching 10 bases. Germline V gives CDR1 SGHNT, CDR2 YYREEE (reference sequence). The V and J ends lost 3 bases and 6 bases, in that order; junction bases with no gene match: 6. The CDR3 consists of 15 residues. The CDR3 spells CASSSAGGPRNEQFF. The CDR3 region has the DNA TGTGCCAGCAGCTCAGCGGGAGGGCCACGCAATGAGCAGTTCTTC.

CDR3 coding DNA: TGTGCCAGCAGCGGACAGGGCGCTCGTAATTCACCCCTCCACTTT. It codes for CASSGQGARNSPLHF. The genes are TRBV7-9 and TRBJ1-6; 8 nucleotides agree with TRBD1. The CDR3 sequence is 15 residues long. With V trimmed by 5 bases and J by 6 bases, 6 bases remained unmatched. Germline V gives CDR1 SEHNR, CDR2 FQNEAQ (reference sequence).

V gene TRBV13 combines with J gene TRBJ2-3, with a tentative D call TRBD2 (7 bases). Per the germline V gene, CDR1 is PRHDT and CDR2 is FYEKMQ (reference sequence). CDR3 length: 16 residues. Trimming left V 4 bases short and J 3 bases short, with 17 bases between. Here the CDR3 DNA reads TGTGCCAGCAGCTCAACGTCGGGGGGCCAGACAGATACGCAGTATTTT. This encodes CASSSTSGGQTDTQYF.

The chain carries TRBV24-1 and TRBJ2-1; 13 bases line up with TRBD2. Per the germline V gene, CDR1 is KGHDR and CDR2 is SFDVKD. V lost 4 bases, J lost 6 bases, and 8 bases stayed unmatched. The CDR3 is made up of 17 amino acids. CDR3 loop: CATSDPLAGGLGNEQFF. The CDR3 DNA is TGTGCCACCAGTGACCCACTAGCGGGAGGGTTAGGCAATGAGCAGTTCTTC.

The V gene is TRBV27, the J gene TRBJ2-7; the match to TRBD1 covers 9 bases. J lost 3 bases, V lost 5 bases, and 5 bases had no gene match. Germline lookup yields CDR1 MNHEY and CDR2 SMNVEV (reference sequence). This CDR3 comprises 14 residues. The CDR3 sequence is CASSPTGGYYEQYF. Written as DNA, the CDR3 is TGTGCCAGCAGTCCGACAGGGGGGTACTACGAGCAGTACTTC.

The V call is TRBV13, the J call TRBJ1-4, with a weak D call TRBD1 (5 bases). Trimming cost V 7 bases and J 3 bases, with 15 bases left between them. Germline V gives CDR1 PRHDT, CDR2 FYEKMQ (reference sequence). The CDR3 length is 15 residues. The CDR3 DNA follows: TGTGCCAGCACCACCAGGACGGGGGCTAATGAAAAACTGTTTTTT. This encodes CASTTRTGANEKLFF.

V gene TRBV30 combines with J gene TRBJ1-5; D remains ambiguous. From germline, CDR1 is GTSNPN and CDR2 SVGIG (reference sequence). There are 14 residues in the CDR3. The V gene lost 0 bases and the J gene lost 4 bases, with 10 bases spanning the gap. In DNA, the CDR3 is TGTGCCTGGAGTGTACTGGGCCGAAATCAGCCCCAGCATTTT. This sequence encodes CAWSVLGRNQPQHF.

The chain joins TRBV3-1 (or the pseudogene TRBV3-2) to TRBJ2-7; TRBD1 agrees at 9 bases. Per germline, CDR1 LGHDT and CDR2 YNNKEL (reference sequence). The CDR3 runs to 14 residues. V lost 5 bases and J lost 7; bases outside the gene matches: 9. The CDR3 sequence is CASSYRTGVGEQYF. As DNA, the CDR3 is TGTGCCAGCAGCTACAGGACAGGGGTAGGAGAGCAGTACTTC.

The genes are TRBV7-2 and TRBJ1-5; 8 bases are shared with TRBD1. V lost 0 bases and J lost 0; bases outside the gene matches: 4. The germline gives CDR1 SGHTA, CDR2 FQGNSA. The CDR3 consists of 17 residues. This CDR3 reads CASSLATGQDSNQPQHF. CDR3 nucleotide sequence: TGTGCCAGCAGCTTAGCAACGGGACAGGATAGCAATCAGCCCCAGCATTTT.

The V and J genes are TRBV6-2 or TRBV6-3 and TRBJ2-3; TRBD1 might be the D (5 bases). This CDR3 spans 15 amino acids. V lost 5 bases to trimming and J lost 5 bases, with 17 bases between them. In germline, CDR1 is MNHEY, CDR2 SVGEGT. The CDR3 loop is CASSHTGLRGDTQYF. CDR3 nucleotide sequence: TGTGCCAGCAGTCACACAGGATTAAGAGGAGATACGCAGTATTTT.